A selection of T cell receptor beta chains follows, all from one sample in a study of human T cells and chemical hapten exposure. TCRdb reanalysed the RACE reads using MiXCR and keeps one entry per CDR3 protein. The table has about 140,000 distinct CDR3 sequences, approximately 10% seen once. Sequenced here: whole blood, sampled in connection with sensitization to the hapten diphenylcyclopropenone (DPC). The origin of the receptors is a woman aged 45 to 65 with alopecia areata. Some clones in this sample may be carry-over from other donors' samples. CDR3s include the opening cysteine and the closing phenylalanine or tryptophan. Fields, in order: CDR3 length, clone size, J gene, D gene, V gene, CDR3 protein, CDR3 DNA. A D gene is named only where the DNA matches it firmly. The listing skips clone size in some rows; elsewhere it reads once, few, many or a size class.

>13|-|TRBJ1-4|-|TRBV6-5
CASSLVGNEKLFF
TGTGCCAGCAGCTTGGTCGGTAATGAAAAACTGTTTTTT
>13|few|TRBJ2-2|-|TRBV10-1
CASSEGNTGELFF
TGCGCCAGCAGTGAGGGGAACACCGGGGAGCTGTTTTTT
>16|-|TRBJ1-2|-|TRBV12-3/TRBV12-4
CASSPDRGGRGYGYTF
TGTGCCAGCAGTCCGGATAGAGGGGGAAGGGGCTATGGCTACACCTTC
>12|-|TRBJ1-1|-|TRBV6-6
CASSWVATEAFF
TGTGCCAGCAGTTGGGTGGCCACTGAAGCTTTCTTT
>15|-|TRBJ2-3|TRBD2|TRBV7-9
CASSFGLAGADTQYF
TGTGCCAGCAGCTTCGGACTAGCGGGAGCAGATACGCAGTATTTT
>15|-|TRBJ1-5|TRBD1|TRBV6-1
CASSRGQAGNQPQHF
TGTGCCAGCAGCCGGGGACAGGCGGGAAATCAGCCCCAGCATTTT
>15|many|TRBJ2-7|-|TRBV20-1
CSARDGLTPSYEQYF
TGCAGTGCTAGAGATGGTCTCACTCCCTCCTACGAGCAGTACTTC
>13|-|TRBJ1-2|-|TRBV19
CASRGGGLNGYTF
TGTGCCAGTAGGGGCGGGGGCCTCAATGGCTACACCTTC
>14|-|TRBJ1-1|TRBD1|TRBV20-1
CSARAGGPGAEAFF
TGCAGTGCTAGAGCAGGGGGACCCGGGGCTGAAGCTTTCTTT
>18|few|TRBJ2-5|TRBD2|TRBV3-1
CASSRGTSGRGGEETQYF
TGTGCCAGCAGCCGAGGGACTAGCGGGAGAGGTGGGGAAGAGACCCAGTACTTC
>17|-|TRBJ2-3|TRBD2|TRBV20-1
CSARGPGSGRGSDTQYF
TGCAGTGCTAGAGGCCCCGGTAGCGGGAGGGGGTCAGATACGCAGTATTTT
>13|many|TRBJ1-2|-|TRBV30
CAWAPGTIYGYTF
TGTGCCTGGGCACCCGGGACAATCTATGGCTACACCTTC
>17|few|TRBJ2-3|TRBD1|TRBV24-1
CATSDPLRQGATDTQYF
TGTGCCACCAGTGATCCCCTTCGACAGGGGGCAACAGATACGCAGTATTTT
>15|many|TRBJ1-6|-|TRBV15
CATSRDQAGGSPLHF
TGTGCCACCAGCAGAGATCAGGCCGGGGGTTCACCCCTCCACTTT
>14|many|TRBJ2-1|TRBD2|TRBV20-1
CSARGTSAYNEQFF
TGCAGTGCTAGAGGGACTAGCGCCTACAATGAGCAGTTCTTC
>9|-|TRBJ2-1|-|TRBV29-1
CSVANEQFF
TGCAGCGTTGCCAATGAGCAGTTCTTC
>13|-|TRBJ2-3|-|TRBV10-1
CASSERVSDTQYF
TGCGCCAGCAGTGAAAGGGTCTCAGATACGCAGTATTTT
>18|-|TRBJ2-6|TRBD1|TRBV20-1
CSARDQGRGRTGANVLTF
TGCAGTGCTAGAGATCAGGGCAGGGGGCGGACTGGGGCCAACGTCCTGACTTTC
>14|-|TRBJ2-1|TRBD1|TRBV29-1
CTVRGTGAYNEQFF
TGCACCGTGAGAGGGACAGGGGCCTACAATGAGCAGTTCTTC
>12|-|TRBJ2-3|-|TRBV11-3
CASSRGEDTQYF
TGTGCCAGCAGCCGAGGGGAAGATACGCAGTATTTT
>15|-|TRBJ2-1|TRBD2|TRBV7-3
CASSLVTSPYNEQFF
TGTGCCAGCAGCTTAGTGACTAGCCCCTACAATGAGCAGTTCTTC
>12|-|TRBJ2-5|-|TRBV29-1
CSVVLYQETQYF
TGCAGCGTTGTTCTCTATCAAGAGACCCAGTACTTC
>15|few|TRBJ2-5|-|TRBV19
CASSITLGDQETQYF
TGTGCCAGTAGTATAACGTTAGGAGACCAAGAGACCCAGTACTTC
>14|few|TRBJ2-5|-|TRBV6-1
CASSPGGFEETQYF
TGTGCCAGCAGCCCAGGGGGGTTTGAAGAGACCCAGTACTTC
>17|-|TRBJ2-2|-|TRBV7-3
CASSQGADSWGTGELFF
TGTGCCAGCAGCCAGGGTGCGGATTCTTGGGGGACCGGGGAGCTGTTTTTT
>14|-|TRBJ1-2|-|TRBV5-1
CASSLPDSSYGYTF
TGCGCCAGCAGCTTGCCTGACAGCTCCTATGGCTACACCTTC
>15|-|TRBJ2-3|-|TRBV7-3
CASSPQRTSTDTQYF
TGTGCCAGCAGCCCACAACGAACTAGCACAGATACGCAGTATTTT
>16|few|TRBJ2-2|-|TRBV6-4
CASSDSGWGDTGELFF
TGTGCCAGCAGTGACTCTGGCTGGGGGGACACCGGGGAGCTGTTTTTT
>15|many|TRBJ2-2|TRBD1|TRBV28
CASSFAGQGTGELFF
TGTGCCAGCAGTTTCGCGGGACAGGGGACCGGGGAGCTGTTTTTT
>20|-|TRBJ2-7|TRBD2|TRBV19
CASSIAISRGGSGASYEQYF
TGTGCCAGTAGTATAGCCATCTCCCGGGGGGGTAGCGGGGCCTCCTACGAGCAGTACTTC
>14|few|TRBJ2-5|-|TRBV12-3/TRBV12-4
CASSPQKLGETQYF
TGTGCCAGCAGTCCTCAGAAACTTGGTGAGACCCAGTACTTC
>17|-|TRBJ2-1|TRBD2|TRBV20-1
CSARDRGRLAGYNEQFF
TGCAGTGCTAGGGACAGGGGTAGACTAGCGGGATACAATGAGCAGTTCTTC
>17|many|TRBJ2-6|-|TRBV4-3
CASSQEVSRSGANVLTF
TGCGCCAGCAGCCAAGAAGTTTCGAGGTCTGGGGCCAACGTCCTGACTTTC
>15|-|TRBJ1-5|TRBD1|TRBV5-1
CASRRDTGEEQPQHF
TGCGCCAGCAGGAGAGATACAGGGGAGGAGCAGCCCCAGCATTTT
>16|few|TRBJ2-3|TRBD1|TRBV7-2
CASSPGDRGGTDTQYF
TGTGCCAGCAGCCCCGGGGACAGGGGGGGCACAGATACGCAGTATTTT
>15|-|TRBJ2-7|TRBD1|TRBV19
CASSTRLQGSYEQYF
TGTGCCAGTAGTACCCGGTTACAGGGGTCCTACGAGCAGTACTTC
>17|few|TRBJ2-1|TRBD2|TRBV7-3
CASSLNPPTSGYNEQFF
TGTGCCAGCAGCTTAAATCCCCCGACTAGCGGCTACAATGAGCAGTTCTTC
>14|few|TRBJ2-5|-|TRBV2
CASSVLTGKETQYF
TGTGCCAGCAGTGTGTTAACGGGGAAAGAGACCCAGTACTTC
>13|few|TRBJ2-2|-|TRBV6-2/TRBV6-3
CASSLAGTSELFF
TGTGCCAGCAGCCTTGCAGGGACGTCCGAGCTGTTTTTT
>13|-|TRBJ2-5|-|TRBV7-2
CASSSPSTGAQYF
TGTGCCAGCAGCAGCCCCTCGACGGGCGCCCAGTACTTC